The 5 T cell receptor beta chains reported below all come from one sample, sequenced in a study of OX40 agonist ivuxolimab in advanced cancers. The repertoire was sequenced with immunoSEQ multiplex PCR; TCRdb's copy has only in-frame clones and lacks some. This table holds around 45,000 clones, roughly 86% found once. The sequences come from CD4+ or CD8+ T cells sorted from blood, collected in a trial of the OX40 agonist ivuxolimab. The receptors were gathered from an adult with an advanced solid tumor such as melanoma, head and neck, liver or kidney cancer.

This clone was detected a few times. This rearrangement joins TRBV9 to TRBJ2-1; weak D call: TRBD1 (5 bases). This CDR3 comprises 15 residues. Trimming pared 0 bases from V and 6 bases from J, leaving 13 bases between. The V gene's germline CDR1 is SGDLS and CDR2 YYNGEE. CDR3 sequence reads: CASSVAGSGANEQFF. For the CDR3, the DNA is TGTGCCAGCAGCGTAGCTGGCTCTGGGGCCAATGAGCAGTTCTTC.

CDR3 sequence (DNA): TGTGCCAGTAGTATACCGGGGAGTGGCTACGAGCAGTACTTC. This encodes CASSIPGSGYEQYF. The J gene is TRBJ2-7, the V gene TRBV19, with D perhaps TRBD2 (5 bases). The V gene lost 2 bases and the J gene lost 3 bases, with 11 bases spanning the gap. Germline CDR1 and CDR2: LNHDA and SQIVND (reference sequence). The CDR3 sequence is 14 residues long.

The chain couples TRBV6-4 to TRBJ1-4, with 7 bases identical to TRBD1. Unmatched junction bases numbered 0, after V lost 3 bases and J lost 2 bases. Germline CDR1 and CDR2: MRHNA and SNTAGT. The CDR3 extends over 14 amino acids. The CDR3 DNA follows: TGTGCCAGCAGTGAAGGGGGCACTAATGAAAAACTGTTTTTT. The encoded protein is CASSEGGTNEKLFF.

This clone appeared once. The chain employs TRBV4-2 and TRBJ2-7; tentatively, D is TRBD1 (5 bases). The germline gives CDR1 LGHNA, CDR2 YNFKEQ. Trimming left V 3 bases short and J 6 bases short, with 18 bases between. The CDR3 sequence is 15 residues long. This CDR3 is CASSHQGQGRGEQYF. The DNA for the CDR3 is TGTGCCAGCAGCCACCAAGGACAAGGGCGAGGCGAGCAGTACTTC.

V usage is TRBV7-8 and J usage is TRBJ1-1; D is unclear. The ends were cut back, 1 base at V and 1 base at J, with 7 bases in the middle. This CDR3 is built from 14 residues. From germline, CDR1 is SGHVS and CDR2 FQNEAQ. The chain's CDR3 is CASSLGSRNTEAFF. CDR3 DNA sequence: TGTGCCAGCAGCTTAGGTTCGCGGAACACTGAAGCTTTCTTT.